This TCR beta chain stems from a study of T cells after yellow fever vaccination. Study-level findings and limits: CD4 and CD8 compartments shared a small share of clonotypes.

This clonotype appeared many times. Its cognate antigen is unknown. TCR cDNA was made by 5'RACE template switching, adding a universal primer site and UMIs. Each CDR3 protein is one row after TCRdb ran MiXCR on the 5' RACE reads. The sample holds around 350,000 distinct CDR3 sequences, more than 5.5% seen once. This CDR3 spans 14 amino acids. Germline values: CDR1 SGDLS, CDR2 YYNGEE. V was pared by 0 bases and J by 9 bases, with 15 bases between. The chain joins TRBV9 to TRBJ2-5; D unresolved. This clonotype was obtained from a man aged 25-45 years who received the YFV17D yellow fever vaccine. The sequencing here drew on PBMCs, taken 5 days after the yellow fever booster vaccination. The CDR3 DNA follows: TGTGCCAGCAGCGTAGAATTCCGTCCAGGTTCCCAGTACTTC. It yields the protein CASSVEFRPGSQYF. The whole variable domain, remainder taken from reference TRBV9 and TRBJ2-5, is DSGVTQTPKHLITATGQRVTLRCSPRSGDLSVYWYQQSLDQGLQFLIQYYNGEERAKGNILERFSAQQFPDLHSELNLSSLELGDSALYFCASSVEFRPGSQYFGPGTRLLVL.